The present entry profiles one T cell receptor beta chain with its context. Profiling relied on immunoSEQ multiplex PCR, and the TCRdb table lists in-frame clones only, not all of them. The data contain over 200,000 clones, 84% of them singletons. Enrolled through a virtual design, the participants were between 18 and 89 years of age and came from 24 US areas. From germline, CDR1 is MNHNS and CDR2 SASEGT. V lost 4 bases and J lost 1; bases outside the gene matches: 7. The CDR3 is made up of 16 amino acids. This sample stems from a study of blood T cell repertoires in COVID-19. The TCR originated in a man aged 60-69 years who had recovered from COVID-19. Specimen: PBMCs or T cells enriched from blood (not recorded which). This chain links TRBV6-1 with TRBJ1-3; 7 bases agree with TRBD1. The CDR3 DNA follows: TGTGCCAGCAGTGGGGACAGAGCCTCATCTGGAAACACCATATATTTT. Encoded protein: CASSGDRASSGNTIYF.